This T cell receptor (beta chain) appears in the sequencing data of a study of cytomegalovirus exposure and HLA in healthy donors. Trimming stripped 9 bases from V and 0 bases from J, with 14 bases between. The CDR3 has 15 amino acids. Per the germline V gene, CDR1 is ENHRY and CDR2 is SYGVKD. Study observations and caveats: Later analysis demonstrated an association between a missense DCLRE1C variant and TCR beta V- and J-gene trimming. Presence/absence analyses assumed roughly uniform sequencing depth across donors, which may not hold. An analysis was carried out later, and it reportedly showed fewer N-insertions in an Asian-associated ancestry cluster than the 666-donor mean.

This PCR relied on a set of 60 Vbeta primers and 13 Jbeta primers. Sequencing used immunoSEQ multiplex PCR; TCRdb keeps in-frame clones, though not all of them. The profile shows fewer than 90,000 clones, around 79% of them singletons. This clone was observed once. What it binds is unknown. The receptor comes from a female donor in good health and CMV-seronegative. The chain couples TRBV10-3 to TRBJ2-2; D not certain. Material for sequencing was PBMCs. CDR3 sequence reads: CAIAPQTSNTGELFF. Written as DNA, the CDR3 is TGTGCCATTGCCCCGCAGACATCGAACACCGGGGAGCTGTTTTTT.